The sequence of this T cell receptor beta chain was determined in a study of T cells in Graves' hyperthyroidism and ophthalmopathy. From RNA transcripts, TCR beta CDR3 regions were amplified. An initial round of RT-PCR targeting the TCR CDR3 relied on the HTBI primer set. TCRdb re-analysed the multiplex PCR reads in MiXCR, keeping a single row per CDR3 protein. This table has 500,000 to 650,000 distinct CDR3 sequences, 46% appearing once. A remark on this clonotype: What it recognizes is unknown.

Whole-study results and caveats: Ophthalmopathy and stable hyperthyroidism were separated by a 13 V-J model.

This CDR3 region has 14 residues. Germline V CDR1 and CDR2: SGHVS, FQNEAQ. The V gene lost 2 bases and the J gene lost 4 bases, with 11 bases spanning the gap. The specimen was peripheral blood or thyroid tissue (not recorded which). The TCR was taken from an adult woman with Graves' disease, either hyperthyroidism or ophthalmopathy (not recorded which). The J gene is TRBJ1-2, the V gene TRBV7-8; D ambiguous. DNA for the CDR3: TGTGCCAGCAGCTTAAGGACCGAGGCCTATGGCTACACCTTC. Residues: CASSLRTEAYGYTF.